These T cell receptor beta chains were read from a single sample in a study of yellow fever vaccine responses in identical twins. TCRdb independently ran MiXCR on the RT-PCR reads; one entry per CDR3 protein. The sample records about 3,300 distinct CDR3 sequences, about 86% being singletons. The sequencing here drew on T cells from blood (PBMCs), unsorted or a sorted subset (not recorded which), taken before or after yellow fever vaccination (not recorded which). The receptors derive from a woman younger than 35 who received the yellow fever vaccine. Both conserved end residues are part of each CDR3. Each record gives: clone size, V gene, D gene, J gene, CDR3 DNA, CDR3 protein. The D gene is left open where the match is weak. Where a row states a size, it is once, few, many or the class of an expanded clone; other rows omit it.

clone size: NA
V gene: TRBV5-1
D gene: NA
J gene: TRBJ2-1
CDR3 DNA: TGCGCCAGCAGCTTAGGGGCTATCGGTCGGAATGAGCAGTTCTTC
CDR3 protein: CASSLGAIGRNEQFF

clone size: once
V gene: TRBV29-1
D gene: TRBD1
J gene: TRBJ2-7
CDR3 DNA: TGCAGCGTGACAGGGGGGTCTTCGCACGAGCAGTACTTC
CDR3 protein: CSVTGGSSHEQYF

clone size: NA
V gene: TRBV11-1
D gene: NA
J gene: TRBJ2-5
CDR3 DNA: TGTGCCAGCAGGGCCGGGACTGGCCAAGAGACCCAGTACTTC
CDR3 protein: CASRAGTGQETQYF

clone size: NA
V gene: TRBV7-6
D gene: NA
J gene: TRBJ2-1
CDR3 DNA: TGTGCCAGCAGCTTAGGATTCAGCTTGGTAGAGCAGTTCTTC
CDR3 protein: CASSLGFSLVEQFF

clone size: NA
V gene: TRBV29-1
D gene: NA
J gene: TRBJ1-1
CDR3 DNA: TGCAGCGTTGTACGGGACACTGAAGCTTTCTTT
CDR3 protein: CSVVRDTEAFF

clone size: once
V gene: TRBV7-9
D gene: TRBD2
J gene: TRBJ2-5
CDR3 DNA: TGTGCCAGCAGCGGGACTAGCGGGAGGGCCTTGGAGACCCAGTACTTC
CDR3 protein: CASSGTSGRALETQYF

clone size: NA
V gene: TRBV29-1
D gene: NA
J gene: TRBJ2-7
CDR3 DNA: TGCAGCGTTGGTGGTCACAGCTCCTACGAGCAGTACTTC
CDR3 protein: CSVGGHSSYEQYF

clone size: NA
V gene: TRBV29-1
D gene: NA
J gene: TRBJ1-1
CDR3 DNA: TGCAGCGTTGAAGAGGGCAGGGATTACACTGAAGCTTTCTTT
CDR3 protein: CSVEEGRDYTEAFF

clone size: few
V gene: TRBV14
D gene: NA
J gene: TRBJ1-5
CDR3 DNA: TGTGCCAGCAGCCACAAACCTGGGGGGGTACCCCTTAATAGCAATCAGCCCCAGCATTTT
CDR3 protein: CASSHKPGGVPLNSNQPQHF

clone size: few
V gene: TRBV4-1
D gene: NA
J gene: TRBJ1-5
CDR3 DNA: TGCGCCAGCAGCCAAGTTACAGGGACCAGCCAGCCCCAGCATTTT
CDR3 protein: CASSQVTGTSQPQHF

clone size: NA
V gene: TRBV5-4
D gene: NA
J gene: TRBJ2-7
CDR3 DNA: TGTGCCAGCAGCTTGGGCAGGGAGTACCGTTTTGACGAGCAGTACTTC
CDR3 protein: CASSLGREYRFDEQYF

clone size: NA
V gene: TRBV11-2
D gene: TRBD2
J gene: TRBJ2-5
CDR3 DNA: TGTGCCAGCAGCACTAGCGGGAGGGCCCTTTCTGAGACCCAGTACTTC
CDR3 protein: CASSTSGRALSETQYF

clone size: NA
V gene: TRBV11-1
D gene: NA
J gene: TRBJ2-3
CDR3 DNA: TGTGCCAGCAGCTTAGTAGGCACCTCGAGCCACACAGATACGCAGTATTTT
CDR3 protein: CASSLVGTSSHTDTQYF

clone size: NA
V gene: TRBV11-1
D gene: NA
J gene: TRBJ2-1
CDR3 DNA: TGTGCCAGCAGCTTCCAAATAAGCTCCTACAATGAGCAGTTCTTC
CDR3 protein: CASSFQISSYNEQFF

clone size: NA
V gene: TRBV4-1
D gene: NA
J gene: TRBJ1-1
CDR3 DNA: TGCGCCAGCAGCCCCCCCATGAACACTGAAGCTTTCTTT
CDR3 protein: CASSPPMNTEAFF

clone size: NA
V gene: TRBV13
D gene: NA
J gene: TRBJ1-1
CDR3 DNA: TGTGCCAGCAGCGAGACCGGTGGCAGCGTTAGTACTGAAGCTTTCTTT
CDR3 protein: CASSETGGSVSTEAFF

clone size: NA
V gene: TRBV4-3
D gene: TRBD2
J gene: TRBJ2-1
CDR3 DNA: TGCGCCAGCAGCCAAGATAAGCGGGAGTTGGCATATGAGCAGTTCTTC
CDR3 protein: CASSQDKRELAYEQFF

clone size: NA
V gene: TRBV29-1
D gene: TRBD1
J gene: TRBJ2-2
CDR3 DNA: TGCAGCGCCTCGACAGGGGAGGCCGGGGAGCTGTTTTTT
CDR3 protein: CSASTGEAGELFF